The following is a TCR beta chain sequence with its context. Its antigen is unknown. The record originates from a study of blood T cells in healthy people across ages. Study information: Per two T cells, about one barcoded beta molecule was captured through template switching. Whole-study findings and limits: Fewer expanded clones and more diversity marked long-lived versus aged donors. It was not possible, with unsorted PBMCs, to conclusively compare naive and antigen-experienced cells. Expanded clonotype shifts may have been confounded, as the donors had an unknown CMV status.

The authors ran a second PCR of about 7 to 11 cycles using a sample-barcoded 5' primer and a J-beta primer mix. TCRdb re-analysed the 5' RACE reads in MiXCR, keeping a single row per CDR3 protein. There are approximately 690,000 distinct CDR3 sequences in the sample; roughly 43% occur only once, and 25% to 35% lies in the top ten. This CDR3 comprises 16 residues. Germline CDR1 SGHTA, CDR2 FQGNSA. V gave up 1 base and J gave up 1 base, with 10 bases separating them. This chain links TRBV7-2 with TRBJ2-2; tentative D call: TRBD1 (6 bases). Material for sequencing was blood. The sequence was collected from a man older than 75 in good health. The CDR3 spells CASSLVGGMNTGELFF. CDR3 bases: TGTGCCAGCAGCTTAGTTGGGGGCATGAACACCGGGGAGCTGTTTTTT.